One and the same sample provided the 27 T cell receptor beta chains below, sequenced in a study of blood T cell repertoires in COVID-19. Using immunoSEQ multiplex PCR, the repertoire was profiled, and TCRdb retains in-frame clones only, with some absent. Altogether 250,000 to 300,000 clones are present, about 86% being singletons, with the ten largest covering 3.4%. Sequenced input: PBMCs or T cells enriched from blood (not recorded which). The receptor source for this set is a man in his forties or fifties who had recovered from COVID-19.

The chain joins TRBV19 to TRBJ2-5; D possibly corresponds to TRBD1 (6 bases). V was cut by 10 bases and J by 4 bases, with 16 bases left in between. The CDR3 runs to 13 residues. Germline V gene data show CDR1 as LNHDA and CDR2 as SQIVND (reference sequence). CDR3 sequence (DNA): TGTGCCAAACGAGAGACAGGCCCAGAGACCCAGTACTTC. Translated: CAKRETGPETQYF. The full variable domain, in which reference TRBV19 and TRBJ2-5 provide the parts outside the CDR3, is DGGITQSPKYLFRKEGQNVTLSCEQNLNHDAMYWYRQDPGQGLRLIYYSQIVNDFQKGDIAEGYSVSREKKESFPLTVTSAQKNPTAFYLCAKRETGPETQYFGPGTRLLVL.

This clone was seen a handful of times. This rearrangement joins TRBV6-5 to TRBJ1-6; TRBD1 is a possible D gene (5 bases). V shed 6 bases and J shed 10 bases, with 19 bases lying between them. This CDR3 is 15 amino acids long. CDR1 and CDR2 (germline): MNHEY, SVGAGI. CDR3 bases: TGTGCCAGCAGAGGGGACTTCGGCGGGGGATCACCCCTCCACTTT. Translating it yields CASRGDFGGGSPLHF.

The CDR3 bases are TGTGCCAGCAGCTTACCCAGTTCCCTGACTAGCGGGGGCTCCTACGAGCAGTACTTC. Protein sequence: CASSLPSSLTSGGSYEQYF. The rearrangement joins TRBV7-6 to TRBJ2-7; TRBD2 matches at 12 bases. Germline lookup yields CDR1 SGHVS and CDR2 FNYEAQ. V shed 2 bases, J shed 0 bases, and the junction held 11 bases outside the gene matches. The CDR3 length is 19 residues.

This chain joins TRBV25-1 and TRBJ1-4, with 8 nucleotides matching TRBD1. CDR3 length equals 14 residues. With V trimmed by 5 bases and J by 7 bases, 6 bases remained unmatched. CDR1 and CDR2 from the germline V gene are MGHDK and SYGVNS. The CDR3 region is CASSSGTGGEKLFF. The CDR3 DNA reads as TGTGCCAGCAGTAGCGGGACAGGAGGTGAAAAACTGTTTTTT.

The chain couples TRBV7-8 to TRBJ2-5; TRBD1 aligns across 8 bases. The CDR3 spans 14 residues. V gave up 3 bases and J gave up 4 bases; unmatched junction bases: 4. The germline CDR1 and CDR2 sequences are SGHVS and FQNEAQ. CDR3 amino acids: CASSFSGGGETQYF. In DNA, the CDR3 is TGTGCCAGCAGCTTCTCAGGGGGCGGAGAGACCCAGTACTTC.

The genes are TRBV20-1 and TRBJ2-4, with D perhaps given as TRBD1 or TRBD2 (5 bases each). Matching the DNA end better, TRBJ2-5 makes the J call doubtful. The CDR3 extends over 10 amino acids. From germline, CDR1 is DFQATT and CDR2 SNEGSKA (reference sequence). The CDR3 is CSARGQTQYF. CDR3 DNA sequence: TGCAGTGCTAGGGGACAGACCCAGTACTTC.

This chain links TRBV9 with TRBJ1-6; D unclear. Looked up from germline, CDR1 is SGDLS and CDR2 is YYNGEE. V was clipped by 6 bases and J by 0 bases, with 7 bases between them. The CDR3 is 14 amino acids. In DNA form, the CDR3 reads TGTGCCAGCATGGGGAGCTCCTATAATTCACCCCTCCACTTT. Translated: CASMGSSYNSPLHF.

CDR3 sequence reads: CSVRGGSSYEQYF. CDR3 bases: TGCAGCGTTAGGGGGGGTTCCTCCTACGAGCAGTACTTC. The chain couples TRBV29-1 to TRBJ2-7; D perhaps matches TRBD2 (7 bases). The CDR3 is 13 amino acids. The germline gives CDR1 SQVTM, CDR2 ANQGSEA. V was cut by 5 bases and J by 0 bases, with 11 bases left in between.

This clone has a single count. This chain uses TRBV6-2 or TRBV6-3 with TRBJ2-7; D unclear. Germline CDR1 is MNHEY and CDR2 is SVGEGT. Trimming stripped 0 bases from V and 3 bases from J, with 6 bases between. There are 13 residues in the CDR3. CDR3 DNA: TGTGCCAGCAGTTACTCGGGCAGCTACGAGCAGTACTTC. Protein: CASSYSGSYEQYF.

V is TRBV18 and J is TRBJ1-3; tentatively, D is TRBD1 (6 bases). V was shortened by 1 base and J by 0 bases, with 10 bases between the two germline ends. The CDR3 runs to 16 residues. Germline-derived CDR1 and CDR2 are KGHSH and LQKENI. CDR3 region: CASSPLQGPSGNTIYF. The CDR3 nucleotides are TGTGCCAGCTCACCACTCCAGGGGCCCTCTGGAAACACCATATATTTT.

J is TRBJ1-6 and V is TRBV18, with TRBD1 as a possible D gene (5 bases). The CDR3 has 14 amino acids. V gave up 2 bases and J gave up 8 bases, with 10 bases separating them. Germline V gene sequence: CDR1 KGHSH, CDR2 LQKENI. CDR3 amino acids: CASSPGTGDSPLHF. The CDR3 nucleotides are TGTGCCAGCTCACCAGGGACGGGAGATTCACCCCTCCACTTT.

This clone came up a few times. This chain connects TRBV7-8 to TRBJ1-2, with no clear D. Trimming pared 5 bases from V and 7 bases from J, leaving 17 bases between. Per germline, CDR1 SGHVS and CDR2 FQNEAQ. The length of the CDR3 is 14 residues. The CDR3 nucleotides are TGTGCCAGCAGCGAAGCCCGGGATCGAGGTGGCTACACCTTC. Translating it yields CASSEARDRGGYTF.

The CDR3 nucleotides are TGTGCCAGCTCACCTGGACAGGGGGGTACCTACGAGCAGTACTTC. This sequence encodes CASSPGQGGTYEQYF. The gene calls are TRBV18 and TRBJ2-7; 10 bases map to TRBD1. The CDR3 runs to 15 residues. Germline lookup yields CDR1 KGHSH and CDR2 LQKENI. The ends lost 3 bases at V and 2 bases at J; junction bases unmatched: 4.

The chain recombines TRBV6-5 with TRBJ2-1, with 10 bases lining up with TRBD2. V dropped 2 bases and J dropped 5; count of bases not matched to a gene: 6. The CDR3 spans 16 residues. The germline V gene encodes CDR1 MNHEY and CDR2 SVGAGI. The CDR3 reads CASSYRGLAENNEQFF. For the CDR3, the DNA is TGTGCCAGCAGTTACCGAGGACTAGCGGAAAACAATGAGCAGTTCTTC.

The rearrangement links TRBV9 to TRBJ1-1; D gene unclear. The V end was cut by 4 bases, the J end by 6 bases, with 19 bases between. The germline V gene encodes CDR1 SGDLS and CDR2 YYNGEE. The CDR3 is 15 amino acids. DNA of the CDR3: TGTGCCAGCAGCCCTCAGACGGGGATGGAGGCTGAAGCTTTCTTT. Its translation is CASSPQTGMEAEAFF.

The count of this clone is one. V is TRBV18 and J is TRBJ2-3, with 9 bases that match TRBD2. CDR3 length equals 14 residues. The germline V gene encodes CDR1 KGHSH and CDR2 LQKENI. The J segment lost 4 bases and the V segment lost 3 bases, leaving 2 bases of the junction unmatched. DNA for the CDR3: TGTGCCAGCTCACCGCTAGCGGGGTCAGATACGCAGTATTTT. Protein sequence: CASSPLAGSDTQYF.

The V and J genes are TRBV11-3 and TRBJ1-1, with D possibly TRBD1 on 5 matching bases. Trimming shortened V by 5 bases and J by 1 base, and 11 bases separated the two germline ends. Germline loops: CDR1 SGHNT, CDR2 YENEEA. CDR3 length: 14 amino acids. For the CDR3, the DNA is TGTGCCAGCAGCCCAGGGTCCGAGAACACTGAAGCTTTCTTT. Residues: CASSPGSENTEAFF.

The CDR3 loop reads CASSLGASVANTGELFF. The CDR3 region has the DNA TGTGCCAGCAGCTTAGGAGCTAGCGTCGCGAACACCGGGGAGCTGTTTTTT. V is TRBV7-2 and J is TRBJ2-2, with D possibly matching TRBD2 (6 bases). This CDR3 is 17 amino acids long. V gave up 1 base and J gave up 0 bases, with 12 bases separating them. CDR1 and CDR2 (germline): SGHTA, FQGNSA.

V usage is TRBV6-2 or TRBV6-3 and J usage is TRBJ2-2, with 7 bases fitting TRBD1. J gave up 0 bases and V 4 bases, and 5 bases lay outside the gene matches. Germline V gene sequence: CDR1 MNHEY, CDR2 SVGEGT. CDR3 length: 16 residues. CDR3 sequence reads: CASSSVGQANTGELFF. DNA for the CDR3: TGTGCCAGCAGTTCCGTAGGACAGGCGAACACCGGGGAGCTGTTTTTT.

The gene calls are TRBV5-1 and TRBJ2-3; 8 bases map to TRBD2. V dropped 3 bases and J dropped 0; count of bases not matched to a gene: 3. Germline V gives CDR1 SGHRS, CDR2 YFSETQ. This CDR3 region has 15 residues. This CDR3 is CASSSGGPSTDTQYF. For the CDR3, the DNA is TGCGCCAGCAGCTCGGGGGGGCCTAGCACAGATACGCAGTATTTT.

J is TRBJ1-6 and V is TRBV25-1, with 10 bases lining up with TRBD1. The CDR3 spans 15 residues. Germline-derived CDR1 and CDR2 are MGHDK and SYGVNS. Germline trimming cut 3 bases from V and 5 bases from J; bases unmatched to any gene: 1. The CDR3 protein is CASSEGTGDNSPLHF. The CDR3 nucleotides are TGTGCCAGCAGTGAGGGGACAGGGGATAATTCACCCCTCCACTTT.

The CDR3 sequence: CASSPMKVAGTAYEQYF. The CDR3 DNA reads TGTGCCAGCAGCCCTATGAAGGTAGCGGGGACCGCCTACGAGCAGTACTTC. The V and J genes are TRBV5-4 and TRBJ2-7; 8 bases line up with TRBD2. This CDR3 has 17 residues. Trimming removed 4 bases from V and 2 bases from J; junction bases left unmatched: 14. CDR1 is SGHNT and CDR2 is YYREEE in the germline V gene (reference sequence).

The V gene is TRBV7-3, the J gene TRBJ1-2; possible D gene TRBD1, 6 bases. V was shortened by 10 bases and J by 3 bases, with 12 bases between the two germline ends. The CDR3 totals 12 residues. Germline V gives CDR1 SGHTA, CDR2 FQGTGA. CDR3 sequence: CANTGCYYGYTF. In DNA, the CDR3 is TGTGCCAACACAGGGTGCTACTATGGCTACACCTTC.

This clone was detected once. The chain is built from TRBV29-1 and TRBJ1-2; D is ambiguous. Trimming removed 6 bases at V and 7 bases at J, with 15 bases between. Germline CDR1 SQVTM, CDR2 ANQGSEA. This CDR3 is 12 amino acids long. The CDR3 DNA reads TGCAGCGTCAACGATTGGCGGGCTGGCTACACCTTC. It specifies CSVNDWRAGYTF. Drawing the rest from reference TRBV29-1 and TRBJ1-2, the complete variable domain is SAVISQKPSRDICQRGTSLTIQCQVDSQVTMMFWYRQQPGQSLTLIATANQGSEATYESGFVIDKFPISRPNLTFSTLTVSNMSPEDSSIYLCSVNDWRAGYTFGSGTRLTVV.

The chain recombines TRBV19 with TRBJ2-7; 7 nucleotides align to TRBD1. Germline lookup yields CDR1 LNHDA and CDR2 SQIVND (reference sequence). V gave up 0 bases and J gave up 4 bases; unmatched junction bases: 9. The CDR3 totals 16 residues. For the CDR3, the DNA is TGTGCCAGTAGTATAGATGGACCAAGGGGGCCATACGAGCAGTACTTC. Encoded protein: CASSIDGPRGPYEQYF.

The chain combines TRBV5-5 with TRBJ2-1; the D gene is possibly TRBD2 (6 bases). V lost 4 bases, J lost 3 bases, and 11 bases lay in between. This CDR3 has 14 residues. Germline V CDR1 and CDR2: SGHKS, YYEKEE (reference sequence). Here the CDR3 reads CASSPIGGYNEQFF. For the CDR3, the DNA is TGTGCCAGCAGCCCCATCGGGGGCTACAATGAGCAGTTCTTC.

CDR3 DNA: TGTGCCACCCGCCGGGGGGGAAACGAGCAGTACTTC. Its translation is CATRRGGNEQYF. The chain is built from TRBV6-5 and TRBJ2-7, with TRBD2 identical over 8 bases. Trimming cost V 10 bases and J 5 bases; bases outside gene matches: 7. CDR3 size: 12 residues. Per germline, CDR1 MNHEY and CDR2 SVGAGI.